This T cell receptor (beta chain) was retrieved from a study of cytomegalovirus exposure and HLA in healthy donors. PCR primers comprised 60 Vbeta and 13 Jbeta primers. The data were produced by immunoSEQ multiplex PCR, yet TCRdb's version contains in-frame clones alone and is incomplete. Its table lists about 88,000 clones. Regarding this clone: Its antigen is undetermined.

Points from the study as a whole: When a later analysis compared HLA-associated TCR beta chains with equally common others, the HLA-associated chains turned out to be more clonally expanded and to have lower generation probabilities.

Trimming pared 4 bases from V and 7 bases from J, leaving 19 bases between. In germline, CDR1 is LGHNA, CDR2 YNFKEQ. The CDR3 runs to 15 residues. Source material: PBMCs. The rearrangement uses TRBV4-2 and TRBJ1-2; D is unclear. This receptor was taken from a girl aged 5-17 years in good health and CMV-seropositive. CDR3 DNA sequence: TGTGCCAGCAGCCTCCTCGAGGAGGTGGCGGCTGGCTACACCTTC. The encoded protein is CASSLLEEVAAGYTF.